The 25 T cell receptor beta chains presented below share a single source sample, sequenced in a study of blood T cell repertoires in COVID-19. TCRdb keeps only in-frame clones here, not all; method: immunoSEQ multiplex PCR. The profile shows a few hundred thousand clones, 80% to 95% of them singletons. The sequencing sample was made of PBMCs or T cells enriched from blood (not recorded which). These receptor sequences come from a woman aged 40 to 50 who had been exposed to COVID-19.

V and J are TRBV6-5 and TRBJ1-3; D may be TRBD1 (6 bases). The CDR3 sequence is 15 residues long. Germline V gives CDR1 MNHEY, CDR2 SVGAGI. Trimming stripped 5 bases from V and 1 base from J, with 12 bases between. The CDR3 DNA follows: TGTGCCAGCAGTACCTCCCAGGGGTCTGGAAACACCATATATTTT. This gives the protein CASSTSQGSGNTIYF.

With regard to this clone: Other DNA sequences in the sample encode the same CDR3. This chain links TRBV30 with TRBJ1-5, with unresolved D. In germline, CDR1 is GTSNPN, CDR2 SVGIG (reference sequence). Trimming took off 1 base at V and 5 bases at J, with 9 bases between the two ends. The length of the CDR3 is 13 residues. DNA for the CDR3: TGTGCCTGGAGTGGAGGGCGGGATCAGCCCCAGCATTTT. This translates into CAWSGGRDQPQHF.

This chain joins TRBV5-5 and TRBJ1-4, with unresolved D. The CDR3 loop spans 17 amino acids. Per the germline V gene, CDR1 is SGHKS and CDR2 is YYEKEE (reference sequence). The V end lost 4 bases, the J end lost 8 bases, and 24 bases lay between the germline ends. CDR3 in DNA: TGTGCCAGCAGCCCAAATCGGGTTGAGTGGTTAGGAGAAAAACTGTTTTTT. It encodes CASSPNRVEWLGEKLFF.

The chain employs TRBV6-1 and TRBJ1-6, with a tentative D call TRBD1 (6 bases). CDR1 is MNHNS, CDR2 SASEGT, per germline. V was pared by 2 bases and J by 9 bases, with 14 bases between. There are 15 residues in the CDR3. This CDR3 is CASSEFNRALSPLHF. The CDR3 nucleotides are TGTGCCAGCAGTGAATTCAACAGGGCTCTTTCACCCCTCCACTTT.

The genes are TRBV5-1 and TRBJ2-5; possibly TRBD2 for D (7 bases). Deletions cut 3 bases from V and 1 base from J, with 19 bases between. Looked up from germline, CDR1 is SGHRS and CDR2 is YFSETQ. There are 17 residues in the CDR3. The CDR3 DNA sequence: TGCGCCAGCAGCTCGAGGGGGAGGGCTAGCGGCCAAGAGACCCAGTACTTC. Translated, it gives CASSSRGRASGQETQYF.

The rearrangement joins TRBV25-1 to TRBJ2-4; D unresolved. Germline values: CDR1 MGHDK, CDR2 SYGVNS. V lost 6 bases, J lost 5 bases, and 5 bases lay in between. The CDR3 covers 11 residues. The CDR3 DNA reads as TGTGCCAGCAGAACACAAAACATTCAGTACTTC. Residues: CASRTQNIQYF.

V gene TRBV7-9 combines with J gene TRBJ2-1; unclear D gene. Germline V gene lookup returns CDR1 SEHNR and CDR2 FQNEAQ (reference sequence). V lost 5 bases and J lost 2, with 10 bases in between. The CDR3 length is 14 residues. CDR3 amino acids: CASSRRGPYNEQFF. CDR3 bases: TGTGCCAGCAGCCGTCGCGGCCCCTACAATGAGCAGTTCTTC.

J is TRBJ1-2 and V is TRBV18, with D tentatively TRBD1 (6 bases). The CDR3 spans 15 residues. Trimming left V 7 bases short and J 4 bases short, with 19 bases between. Per germline, CDR1 KGHSH and CDR2 LQKENI. The CDR3 DNA is TGTGCCAGCTTACTCAATGGGGGACAACCCTATGGCTACACCTTC. As protein: CASLLNGGQPYGYTF.

The chain joins TRBV5-1 to TRBJ1-1, with TRBD1 matching 11 bases. The CDR3 covers 14 residues. CDR1 and CDR2 from the germline V gene are SGHRS and YFSETQ. With 4 bases clipped from V and 4 bases from J, the junction kept 3 bases outside the gene matches. The CDR3 here is CASSAGTGGTEAFF. Here the CDR3 DNA reads TGCGCCAGCAGCGCCGGGACAGGGGGCACTGAAGCTTTCTTT. Drawing the rest from reference TRBV5-1 and TRBJ1-1, the complete variable domain is KAGVTQTPRYLIKTRGQQVTLSCSPISGHRSVSWYQQTPGQGLQFLFEYFSETQRNKGNFPGRFSGRQFSNSRSEMNVSTLELGDSALYLCASSAGTGGTEAFFGQGTRLTVV.

This clone has a single count. V gene TRBV5-1 combines with J gene TRBJ1-2; D remains unclear. The CDR3 spans 13 residues. Germline V gene sequence: CDR1 SGHRS, CDR2 YFSETQ. The V gene lost 0 bases and the J gene lost 7 bases, with 10 bases spanning the gap. The DNA for the CDR3 is TGCGCCAGCAGCTTGGCCGAGCAAGTTGGCTACACCTTC. Its protein is CASSLAEQVGYTF.

This clone was counted a single time. The chain recombines TRBV2 with TRBJ2-1, with 9 positions matching TRBD1. With 6 bases clipped from V and 7 bases from J, the junction kept 13 bases outside the gene matches. The germline gives CDR1 SNHLY, CDR2 FYNNEI. This CDR3 comprises 16 residues. The CDR3 protein is CASRGWTGADGNEQFF. CDR3 coding DNA: TGTGCCAGCAGAGGGTGGACAGGGGCCGATGGGAATGAGCAGTTCTTC.

The chain combines TRBV4-3 with TRBJ1-2, with 9 bases that match TRBD1. Germline V gives CDR1 LGHNA, CDR2 YSLEER. The CDR3 is made up of 17 amino acids. J lost 2 bases, V lost 0 bases, and 7 bases had no gene match. DNA of the CDR3: TGCGCCAGCAGCCAAGATGTGGCCGGGACAGGGAACTATGGCTACACCTTC. Its protein product is CASSQDVAGTGNYGYTF.

The V and J genes are TRBV5-6 and TRBJ2-1; TRBD1 agrees at 8 bases. In germline, CDR1 is SGHDT, CDR2 YYEEEE. Losses at the gene ends were 4 bases for V and 7 bases for J; bases not matched to a gene: 13. This CDR3 has 16 amino acids. This chain's CDR3 is CASSIGFGQGGNEQFF. The CDR3 bases are TGTGCCAGCAGCATTGGATTTGGACAGGGAGGAAATGAGCAGTTCTTC.

V and J are TRBV18 and TRBJ2-1; D uncertain. The germline CDR1 and CDR2 sequences are KGHSH and LQKENI. V shed 6 bases and J shed 5 bases, with 8 bases lying between them. The CDR3 runs 12 residues. CDR3 DNA: TGTGCCAGCTCCCAACAGAACAATGAGCAGTTCTTC. The encoded protein is CASSQQNNEQFF.

This rearrangement joins TRBV10-3 to TRBJ1-5, with 9 bases fitting TRBD1. V lost 4 bases and J lost 4; bases outside the gene matches: 2. In germline, CDR1 is ENHRY, CDR2 SYGVKD. This CDR3 has 14 residues. This CDR3 is CAISGDRENQPQHF. Written as DNA, the CDR3 is TGTGCCATCAGTGGGGACAGGGAGAATCAGCCCCAGCATTTT.

This chain joins TRBV12-3 or TRBV12-4 and TRBJ1-5, with D perhaps matching TRBD1 (6 bases). The V and J ends lost 7 bases and 2 bases respectively, with 6 bases between them. The CDR3 runs 12 residues. This CDR3 reads CASTGGNQPQHF. As DNA, the CDR3 is TGTGCCAGCACAGGGGGCAATCAGCCCCAGCATTTT.

The CDR3 bases are TGTGCCAGCAGCTTGGTAATGGGACAGGGGAATGAGCAGTTCTTC. Its translation: CASSLVMGQGNEQFF. The V gene is TRBV5-8, the J gene TRBJ2-1; 10 nucleotides align to TRBD1. Germline V gene data show CDR1 as SGHTS and CDR2 as YDEGEE. This CDR3 comprises 15 residues. Losses at the gene ends were 0 bases for V and 7 bases for J; bases not matched to a gene: 4.

This clone has a single count. This rearrangement joins TRBV5-6 to TRBJ2-5; tentatively, D is TRBD2 (8 bases). Trimming pared 2 bases from V and 9 bases from J, leaving 17 bases between. The germline V gene encodes CDR1 SGHDT and CDR2 YYEEEE. This CDR3 is built from 14 residues. CDR3 region: CASSLGRGREAQYF. The CDR3 region has the DNA TGTGCCAGCAGCTTAGGAAGGGGGCGGGAGGCCCAGTACTTC.

The chain recombines TRBV5-8 with TRBJ1-1; D perhaps matches TRBD1 (6 bases). The germline CDR1 and CDR2 sequences are SGHTS and YDEGEE. V lost 2 bases and J 6 bases, leaving 14 bases between the germline ends. This CDR3 spans 14 amino acids. The CDR3 nucleotides read TGTGCCAGCAGCTTACTACAGGGAAGGTCTGAAGCTTTCTTT. Amino acid sequence: CASSLLQGRSEAFF.

The CDR3 is CASSLVYGTEAFF. CDR3 sequence (DNA): TGTGCCAGCAGCTTAGTCTATGGCACTGAAGCTTTCTTT. The chain is built from TRBV11-2 and TRBJ1-1; D gene unclear. The V end lost 1 base, the J end lost 4 bases, and 7 bases lay between the germline ends. CDR1 and CDR2 (germline): SGHAT, FQNNGV. The CDR3 contains 13 residues. Together with reference TRBV11-2 and TRBJ1-1, the CDR3 gives the full variable domain: EAGVAQSPRYKIIEKRQSVAFWCNPISGHATLYWYQQILGQGPKLLIQFQNNGVVDDSQLPKDRFSAERLKGVDSTLKIQPAKLEDSAVYLCASSLVYGTEAFFGQGTRLTVV.

The chain is built from TRBV6-5 and TRBJ1-5; the D is unclear. V lost 8 bases and J lost 3, with 14 bases in between. This CDR3 is built from 14 residues. Germline V gene data show CDR1 as MNHEY and CDR2 as SVGAGI. Here the CDR3 reads CASQDRRDNQPQHF. In DNA, the CDR3 is TGTGCCAGCCAGGACCGACGGGACAATCAGCCCCAGCATTTT.

The rearrangement joins TRBV2 to TRBJ1-2; D gene ambiguous. CDR3 size: 14 residues. V was clipped by 8 bases and J by 3 bases, with 16 bases between them. The germline V gene encodes CDR1 SNHLY and CDR2 FYNNEI. The CDR3 nucleotides are TGTGCCAGCCCAAGTCCCTCCCGGGACTATGGCTACACCTTC. Amino acids: CASPSPSRDYGYTF.

The rearrangement links TRBV2 to TRBJ2-5; TRBD1 matches 7 bases. The germline CDR1 and CDR2 sequences are SNHLY and FYNNEI. With 8 bases clipped from V and 5 bases from J, the junction kept 8 bases outside the gene matches. This CDR3 spans 13 amino acids. CDR3 residues: CASRGQLLETQYF. CDR3 in DNA: TGTGCCAGCCGGGGACAGTTGTTGGAGACCCAGTACTTC.

The chain combines TRBV11-1 with TRBJ2-1; TRBD2 matches 15 bases. V lost 3 bases to trimming and J lost 12 bases; unmatched junction nucleotides: 6. The germline gives CDR1 SGHAT, CDR2 FQDESV (reference sequence). This CDR3 is 15 amino acids long. The CDR3: CASSLGTSGRLGQFF. The CDR3 DNA follows: TGTGCCAGCAGCTTGGGGACTAGCGGGAGGCTGGGGCAGTTCTTC.

This chain connects TRBV5-6 to TRBJ1-1; D may be TRBD1 (5 bases). There are 13 residues in the CDR3. The germline V gene has CDR1 SGHDT and CDR2 YYEEEE. The ends were cut back, 4 bases at V and 1 base at J, with 8 bases in the middle. The CDR3 here is CASSQTGNTEAFF. The DNA for the CDR3 is TGTGCCAGCAGCCAAACAGGGAACACTGAAGCTTTCTTT.